A selection of T cell receptor beta chains follows, all from one sample in a study of OX40 agonist ivuxolimab in advanced cancers. The data were produced by immunoSEQ multiplex PCR, yet TCRdb's version contains in-frame clones alone and is incomplete. The data show some 50,000 clones, roughly 77% seen once. The specimen comprised CD4+ or CD8+ T cells sorted from blood, sampled in a trial of the OX40 agonist ivuxolimab. These receptor sequences come from an adult with an advanced solid tumor such as melanoma, head and neck, liver or kidney cancer. CDR3s include the opening cysteine and the closing phenylalanine or tryptophan. The order of the fields is V gene, J gene, CDR3 protein.

v_call: TRBV7-2; j_call: TRBJ2-7; cdr3_aa: CASSLVGEQYF
v_call: TRBV19; j_call: TRBJ1-5; cdr3_aa: CASSQPPANSNQPQHF
v_call: TRBV10-3; j_call: TRBJ1-2; cdr3_aa: CATGSEDKFTGYTF
v_call: TRBV2; j_call: TRBJ2-2; cdr3_aa: CASSGLAGGPGELFF
v_call: TRBV14; j_call: TRBJ2-6; cdr3_aa: CASSPPAGAGANVLTF
v_call: TRBV19; j_call: TRBJ2-1; cdr3_aa: CASSIEHILSYNEQFF
v_call: TRBV5-6; j_call: TRBJ2-3; cdr3_aa: CASSFITGEKDTQYF
v_call: TRBV9; j_call: TRBJ1-6; cdr3_aa: CASSVSSSYNSPLHF
v_call: TRBV10-3; j_call: TRBJ2-1; cdr3_aa: CAISDHRLAGAYNEQFF
v_call: TRBV18; j_call: TRBJ2-3; cdr3_aa: CASSHDGLAQYF
v_call: TRBV2; j_call: TRBJ1-1; cdr3_aa: CASSERGVTEAFF
v_call: TRBV10-3; j_call: TRBJ2-7; cdr3_aa: CAIRASGGADEQYF
v_call: TRBV5-1; j_call: NA; cdr3_aa: CASSLAPDRFGEQYF
v_call: TRBV19; j_call: TRBJ2-5; cdr3_aa: CASSIGRGRETQYF
v_call: TRBV6-5; j_call: TRBJ2-2; cdr3_aa: CASSLRVGSTGELFF
v_call: TRBV11-2; j_call: TRBJ2-5; cdr3_aa: CASSPGQGTQETQYF
v_call: TRBV7-8; j_call: TRBJ1-2; cdr3_aa: CASSLKSGLGYGYTF
v_call: TRBV19; j_call: TRBJ2-2; cdr3_aa: CASRPRGDRVTRGTGELFF
v_call: TRBV9; j_call: TRBJ1-3; cdr3_aa: CASSVSHGEPGNTIYF
v_call: TRBV28; j_call: TRBJ1-1; cdr3_aa: CASSPGWATTEAFF
v_call: TRBV9; j_call: TRBJ2-1; cdr3_aa: CASSVSADRALRGEQFF
v_call: TRBV10-3; j_call: TRBJ1-2; cdr3_aa: CAISGQLVSEGYTF
v_call: TRBV7-9; j_call: TRBJ2-7; cdr3_aa: CASSSAPPPEQYF
v_call: TRBV7-6; j_call: TRBJ2-2; cdr3_aa: CASSLIPAGANTGELFF
v_call: TRBV9; j_call: TRBJ2-5; cdr3_aa: CASGRLARYQETQYF
v_call: TRBV28; j_call: TRBJ2-5; cdr3_aa: CASSRQGMGETQYF
v_call: TRBV5-1; j_call: TRBJ2-7; cdr3_aa: CASSFREQGDYEQYF
v_call: TRBV19; j_call: TRBJ2-5; cdr3_aa: CASSPGTSVAQYF
v_call: TRBV29-1; j_call: TRBJ2-5; cdr3_aa: CSVGSLAEETQYF
v_call: TRBV7-2; j_call: TRBJ2-2; cdr3_aa: CASSSTSGANTGELFF
v_call: TRBV7-2; j_call: TRBJ2-7; cdr3_aa: CASSPAGGSYEQYF
v_call: TRBV5-1; j_call: TRBJ1-6; cdr3_aa: CASSLGLFGNSPLHF
v_call: TRBV5-1; j_call: TRBJ1-2; cdr3_aa: CASSFDRGNYGYTF
v_call: TRBV9; j_call: TRBJ1-2; cdr3_aa: CASSVVSGYGYTF
v_call: TRBV6-5; j_call: TRBJ2-7; cdr3_aa: CASSYGQGFYEQYF
v_call: TRBV6-6; j_call: TRBJ1-5; cdr3_aa: CASRALGQGAQPQHF
v_call: TRBV6-5; j_call: TRBJ2-5; cdr3_aa: CASSLGQETQYF
v_call: TRBV7-3; j_call: TRBJ1-3; cdr3_aa: CASSLNPGNTIYF
v_call: TRBV5-6; j_call: TRBJ1-5; cdr3_aa: CASSLLGTGGNQPQHF
v_call: TRBV7-2; j_call: TRBJ1-5; cdr3_aa: CASSLKTGEGQPQHF
v_call: TRBV29-1; j_call: TRBJ2-5; cdr3_aa: CSVTSPTNQETQYF
v_call: TRBV7-2; j_call: TRBJ2-5; cdr3_aa: CASSLIGGAFGETQYF
v_call: TRBV2; j_call: TRBJ1-5; cdr3_aa: CASRADGARSNQPQHF
v_call: TRBV11-3; j_call: TRBJ2-1; cdr3_aa: CASSFPGTPRGNEQFF
v_call: TRBV7-9; j_call: TRBJ2-2; cdr3_aa: CASSPRTAVTNTGELFF
v_call: TRBV2; j_call: TRBJ1-1; cdr3_aa: CASSEGGNTEAFF
v_call: TRBV7-9; j_call: TRBJ2-3; cdr3_aa: CASSPRTGVLDTQYF
v_call: TRBV18; j_call: TRBJ2-5; cdr3_aa: CASSPSWGSGQETQYF
v_call: TRBV5-4; j_call: TRBJ2-1; cdr3_aa: CASSLGRQSSYNEQFF
v_call: TRBV19; j_call: TRBJ2-5; cdr3_aa: CASSIPGIRETQYF
v_call: TRBV10-1; j_call: TRBJ1-2; cdr3_aa: CASSESMTGGSYGYTF
v_call: TRBV11-3; j_call: TRBJ2-5; cdr3_aa: CASSFLEETQYF
v_call: TRBV2; j_call: TRBJ2-1; cdr3_aa: CASSAATLAGVYNEQFF
v_call: TRBV19; j_call: TRBJ2-7; cdr3_aa: CASSLAGAYEQYF
v_call: TRBV27; j_call: TRBJ1-2; cdr3_aa: CASSRTGGAIGYTF
v_call: TRBV7-9; j_call: TRBJ1-1; cdr3_aa: CASSLGDREAFF
v_call: TRBV6-1; j_call: TRBJ2-7; cdr3_aa: CASKIRFDAHEQYF
v_call: TRBV11-2; j_call: TRBJ1-3; cdr3_aa: CASSQDRVDTIYF
v_call: TRBV5-1; j_call: TRBJ2-7; cdr3_aa: CASSRRTSGGAYEQYF
v_call: TRBV19; j_call: TRBJ2-1; cdr3_aa: CASKRQRGGQYNEQFF